These 6 T cell receptor beta chains originate from one sample sequenced in a study of blood T cell repertoires in COVID-19. Repertoires were generated with immunoSEQ multiplex PCR, while TCRdb's copy carries only in-frame clones and drops some. The sample lists under 150,000 clones, nearly 85% seen once, with 3.9% in the top ten. Sequencing was done on a sample of PBMCs or T cells enriched from blood (not recorded which). These receptor sequences come from a man aged 50-59 years in a cohort exposed to, infected with or recovered from COVID-19 (not recorded which).

The V gene is TRBV6-1, the J gene TRBJ2-2, with 13 bases matching TRBD2. The germline gives CDR1 MNHNS, CDR2 SASEGT. The CDR3 spans 16 residues. Trimming at V came to 4 bases and at J to 7 bases, leaving 6 bases not matched to a gene. CDR3 residues: CASSATSGRNNGELFF. Written as DNA, the CDR3 is TGTGCCAGCAGTGCGACTAGCGGGAGGAATAACGGGGAGCTGTTTTTT.

The chain has TRBV7-9 and TRBJ2-3, with 8 bases that match TRBD2. The CDR3 is 14 amino acids. Per the germline V gene, CDR1 is SEHNR and CDR2 is FQNEAQ (reference sequence). Trimming took 5 bases from V and 2 from J; bases not matched to a gene: 3. The CDR3 loop reads CASSSGSPTDTQYF. In DNA, the CDR3 is TGTGCCAGCAGCAGCGGGAGCCCCACAGATACGCAGTATTTT.

V and J are TRBV7-6 and TRBJ1-1, with D unresolved. The ends were cut back, 2 bases at V and 4 bases at J, with 11 bases in the middle. There are 14 residues in the CDR3. Germline V gives CDR1 SGHVS, CDR2 FNYEAQ. Here the CDR3 DNA reads TGTGCCAGCAGCTTATTGGGTTCGGGCACTGAAGCTTTCTTT. Residues: CASSLLGSGTEAFF.

In DNA, the CDR3 is TGTGCCAGCAGTGAAAAGTGGGGGGGAGGCAATGAGCAGTTCTTC. Translated: CASSEKWGGGNEQFF. The genes are TRBV2 and TRBJ2-1; 7 bases map to TRBD2. With 2 bases clipped from V and 6 bases from J, the junction kept 7 bases outside the gene matches. This CDR3 comprises 15 residues. In germline, CDR1 is SNHLY, CDR2 FYNNEI.

The chain joins TRBV4-2 to TRBJ2-7; 8 bases are a match to TRBD2. The germline gives CDR1 LGHNA, CDR2 YNFKEQ. With V trimmed by 4 bases and J by 2 bases, 7 bases remained unmatched. The CDR3 extends over 15 amino acids. The CDR3 DNA follows: TGTGCCAGCAGCCCAGGGGCGGGGGGAACCTACGAGCAGTACTTC. Encoded protein: CASSPGAGGTYEQYF.

The V call is TRBV7-2, the J call TRBJ1-3; D unresolved. The V end was cut by 1 base, the J end by 5 bases, with 12 bases between. This CDR3 has 15 residues. Germline V gene sequence: CDR1 SGHTA, CDR2 FQGNSA. The CDR3 loop is CASSLDAGLRNTIYF. DNA for the CDR3: TGTGCCAGCAGCTTAGATGCGGGTCTACGAAACACCATATATTTT.